The clone carrying this T cell receptor (beta chain) was detected ten times or more. The antigen is unknown. The sample originates from a study of identical twins. Study results and caveats: Conclusions leaned on cross-sectional statistical analysis and did not track the same donors over time. Zero-insertion analyses might be partly confounded by invariant T cells like MAIT and iNKT.

The ends were cut back, 2 bases at V and 6 bases at J, with 8 bases in the middle. The CDR3 consists of 12 residues. Germline assignment: CDR1 LGHNA and CDR2 YNFKEQ. Each CDR3 protein gets one entry after TCRdb re-called the 5' RACE reads with MiXCR. The profile covers some 1,600,000 distinct CDR3 sequences, with around 33% appearing a single time and 0.27% taken by the ten largest. The specimen sequenced was cord blood. The chain employs TRBV4-2 and TRBJ2-7; D is uncertain. This sequence was found in a newborn girl in good health. CDR3 DNA: TGTGCCAGCAGCCAATCTGGGGTCGAGCAGTACTTC. Translating it yields CASSQSGVEQYF.